This T cell receptor beta chain is from a study of cytomegalovirus exposure and HLA in healthy donors. This clone was detected once. Its antigen is as yet unknown. Vbeta (60) and Jbeta (13) primers were used in the PCR. Only in-frame clones appear in the TCRdb table, and some are missing; sequencing was by immunoSEQ multiplex PCR. The repertoire holds approximately 130,000 clones, with approximately 80% as singletons. Study conclusions and caveats: Indistinguishability led to the exclusion of some V segments, TRBV6-2 and TRBV6-3 included.

V lost 3 bases and J lost 0, with 6 bases in between. CDR1 is SGHNT, CDR2 YYREEE, per germline (reference sequence). The CDR3 has 13 residues. The clonotype originates from a woman aged 40 to 50 in good health and CMV-seropositive. Sequenced material: PBMCs. The genes are TRBV5-4 and TRBJ1-1; D is unclear. In DNA, the CDR3 is TGTGCCAGCAGCTCCTCGGTGAACACTGAAGCTTTCTTT. Protein sequence: CASSSSVNTEAFF. Complete variable domain (other parts from reference TRBV5-4 and TRBJ1-1): ETGVTQSPTHLIKTRGQQVTLRCSSQSGHNTVSWYQQALGQGPQFIFQYYREEENGRGNFPPRFSGLQFPNYSSELNVNALELDDSALYLCASSSSVNTEAFFGQGTRLTVV.